The subject of this entry is one TCR beta chain. Its antigen is not yet known. One base away there is no much larger clone; base qualities are not given. The data stem from a study of T-cell reconstitution after alpha-beta-depleted transplantation in children (dated by TCRdb to the mid-2010s). At the level of the whole study: T-cell immune reconstitution after TCRalphabeta/CD19-depleted allogeneic hematopoietic cell transplantation in children was quantitatively tracked in the study by means of TCR repertoire profiling.

The protocol used for the library was PCR. The instrument given in TCRdb is Illumina HiSeq 2500. TCR library preparation used molecular barcoding, with unique molecular identifiers applied to normalize quantification of the TCRbeta repertoire. Clones were called with MiXCR by TCRdb after fastp trimmed the public reads at Q25, and only in-frame beta chains were retained. Rows are combined by CDR3 protein, so each entry shows the most common genes and DNA. The sample records hundreds of thousands of distinct CDR3 sequences, 10% to 15% of which are singletons. The leading ten clones occupy 0.79% of the sample. CDR1 and CDR2 are drawn from the germline V gene: WSHSY, SAAADI. CDR3 length: 13 amino acids, cysteine to phenylalanine. Only the CDR3 DNA stays, 39 bases, in frame from base 1. V sheds 7 bases and J sheds 2 bases, leaving 10 bases between their ends. Taken with the paper, the label for treatment or condition translates to: allogeneic hematopoietic cell transplantation with graft depleted of TCRalphabeta T cells and CD19 B cells. Transplant recipients were children who received TCRalphabeta/CD19-depleted allogeneic hematopoietic cell grafts.

The paper as a whole reports these results and caveats: The frequencies of hyperexpanded clones fell over the following months, and after one year, T-cell counts and TCRbeta diversity were mostly attributed to newly produced T cells. The apparently early alphabetaT-cell count recovery about two months after transplant was reportedly dependent on only several hundred rapidly expanded clones derived from non-depleted graft cells. The high TCRbeta diversity at day 60 in some patients was ascribed to recipient T cells and intrathymic progenitors that had survived conditioning.

The chain is made from TRBV10-2 and TRBJ2-3, with no confident D gene call. Here the sequenced sample was PBMCs, taken before TCRalphabeta/CD19-depleted stem cell transplant. This receptor was obtained from a girl aged 2-9 years with congenital amegakaryocytic thrombocytopenia, due to receive a stem cell transplant. For the CDR3, the sequence is CASIPPNTDTQYF. The DNA is as follows: TGCGCCAGCATCCCTCCTAACACAGATACGCAGTATTTT.